The rows below give T cell receptor beta chains drawn from one sample of a study of PD-L1 blockade in urothelial cancer. Produced via immunoSEQ multiplex PCR; TCRdb's table is partial and in-frame only. The sample lists some 23,000 clones, 82% occurring once. This specimen consisted of PBMCs, obtained around atezolizumab (anti-PD-L1) treatment. These receptor sequences come from a man in his sixties or seventies with urothelial cancer. The CDR3 runs from the conserved cysteine through the conserved F or W. A D gene is named only where the DNA matches it firmly. For some rows the clone size is stated as once, few or many, or as a class when expanded; others skip it.

v_gene: TRBV10-3; d_gene: TRBD2; abundance: -; j_gene: TRBJ2-4; CDR3aa: CAISPFGTSGHPSKNIQYF; CDR3nt: TGTGCCATCTCCCCCTTCGGGACTAGCGGTCACCCGTCCAAAAACATTCAGTACTTC
v_gene: TRBV7-2; d_gene: -; abundance: -; j_gene: TRBJ2-1; CDR3aa: CASSLEGVGEQFF; CDR3nt: TGTGCCAGCAGCTTGGAGGGAGTGGGGGAGCAGTTCTTC
v_gene: TRBV29-1; d_gene: TRBD2; abundance: -; j_gene: TRBJ2-7; CDR3aa: CSVELAGEGEQYF; CDR3nt: TGCAGCGTTGAGCTAGCGGGAGAGGGAGAGCAGTACTTC
v_gene: TRBV5-1; d_gene: -; abundance: -; j_gene: TRBJ2-1; CDR3aa: CASSLDTGDYNEQFF; CDR3nt: TGCGCCAGCAGCTTGGATACGGGAGACTACAATGAGCAGTTCTTC
v_gene: TRBV19; d_gene: TRBD2; abundance: -; j_gene: TRBJ2-7; CDR3aa: CASRGSGLAVYEQYF; CDR3nt: TGTGCCAGTAGGGGATCGGGACTAGCGGTTTACGAGCAGTACTTC
v_gene: TRBV5-6; d_gene: -; abundance: -; j_gene: TRBJ2-1; CDR3aa: CASTSSREQFF; CDR3nt: TGTGCCAGCACCTCGTCCCGTGAGCAGTTCTTC
v_gene: TRBV7-9; d_gene: TRBD2; abundance: -; j_gene: TRBJ2-7; CDR3aa: CASSSIGSGRPVYEQYF; CDR3nt: TGTGCCAGCAGCTCCATCGGGAGCGGGAGGCCTGTCTACGAGCAGTACTTC
v_gene: TRBV7-9; d_gene: TRBD2; abundance: -; j_gene: TRBJ2-4; CDR3aa: CASSFPTSGHGDIQYF; CDR3nt: TGTGCCAGCAGCTTTCCGACTAGCGGACATGGGGACATTCAGTACTTC
v_gene: TRBV5-6; d_gene: TRBD1; abundance: -; j_gene: TRBJ1-5; CDR3aa: CASSLASGQGNQPQHF; CDR3nt: TGTGCCAGCAGCTTGGCTTCTGGACAGGGTAATCAGCCCCAGCATTTT
v_gene: TRBV7-8; d_gene: -; abundance: few; j_gene: TRBJ1-1; CDR3aa: CASSAAVEAFF; CDR3nt: TGTGCCAGCAGCGCTGCGGTGGAAGCTTTCTTT
v_gene: TRBV19; d_gene: TRBD1; abundance: few; j_gene: TRBJ1-4; CDR3aa: CASSRRGQGTGDEKLFF; CDR3nt: TGTGCCAGTAGCCGCCGGGGACAGGGAACCGGCGATGAAAAACTGTTTTTT
v_gene: TRBV5-8; d_gene: -; abundance: -; j_gene: TRBJ2-2; CDR3aa: CASSAGLGQTGSFTGELFF; CDR3nt: TGTGCCAGCAGCGCAGGGCTTGGGCAAACCGGGTCCTTCACCGGGGAGCTGTTTTTT
v_gene: TRBV5-6; d_gene: -; abundance: -; j_gene: TRBJ2-7; CDR3aa: CASSLDVGLNHEQYF; CDR3nt: TGTGCCAGCAGCTTGGATGTGGGACTGAACCACGAGCAGTACTTC
v_gene: TRBV12-5; d_gene: -; abundance: once; j_gene: TRBJ2-1; CDR3aa: CASGLGNGINEQFF; CDR3nt: TGTGCTAGTGGTTTGGGAAACGGGATTAATGAGCAGTTCTTC
v_gene: TRBV19; d_gene: -; abundance: -; j_gene: TRBJ1-2; CDR3aa: CASRAQENYGYTF; CDR3nt: TGTGCCAGTAGAGCCCAGGAAAACTATGGCTACACCTTC
v_gene: TRBV4-1; d_gene: TRBD2; abundance: few; j_gene: TRBJ2-3; CDR3aa: CASSHPLAGLRRKDTQYF; CDR3nt: TGCGCCAGCAGCCATCCCTTAGCGGGACTCCGTAGAAAAGATACGCAGTATTTT
v_gene: TRBV10-3; d_gene: TRBD2; abundance: -; j_gene: TRBJ2-5; CDR3aa: CAIRETSGSQETQYF; CDR3nt: TGTGCCATCAGGGAGACTAGCGGGAGCCAAGAGACCCAGTACTTC
v_gene: TRBV13; d_gene: -; abundance: -; j_gene: TRBJ2-4; CDR3aa: CASSLAGDFFGAKNIQYF; CDR3nt: TGTGCCAGCAGCTTAGCGGGAGATTTTTTCGGGGCCAAAAACATTCAGTACTTC
v_gene: TRBV6-6; d_gene: TRBD1; abundance: -; j_gene: TRBJ2-1; CDR3aa: CASSQGAVYNEQFF; CDR3nt: TGTGCCAGCAGTCAGGGGGCGGTTTACAATGAGCAGTTCTTC
v_gene: TRBV27; d_gene: TRBD1; abundance: -; j_gene: TRBJ1-2; CDR3aa: CASSLGGDRGFGANYGYTF; CDR3nt: TGTGCCAGCAGTTTAGGGGGCGACAGGGGGTTCGGCGCTAACTATGGCTACACCTTC
v_gene: TRBV7-9; d_gene: -; abundance: -; j_gene: TRBJ2-2; CDR3aa: CASSPKGVAGELFF; CDR3nt: TGTGCCAGCAGCCCAAAGGGAGTGGCGGGGGAGCTGTTTTTT
v_gene: TRBV11-2; d_gene: TRBD2; abundance: -; j_gene: TRBJ2-1; CDR3aa: CASSLDRAGIFNEQFF; CDR3nt: TGTGCCAGCAGCTTAGATCGAGCGGGAATATTCAATGAGCAGTTCTTC
v_gene: TRBV6-5; d_gene: TRBD2; abundance: -; j_gene: TRBJ2-7; CDR3aa: CASSLPGRSFEQYF; CDR3nt: TGTGCCAGCAGCTTACCCGGGAGGTCCTTCGAGCAGTACTTC
v_gene: TRBV9; d_gene: -; abundance: -; j_gene: TRBJ2-1; CDR3aa: CASSVATFLDYNEQFF; CDR3nt: TGTGCCAGCAGCGTAGCAACGTTTCTAGACTACAATGAGCAGTTCTTC
v_gene: TRBV14; d_gene: -; abundance: -; j_gene: TRBJ1-2; CDR3aa: CASSQETRGVYGYTF; CDR3nt: TGTGCCAGCAGCCAAGAGACTAGGGGTGTCTATGGCTACACCTTC
v_gene: TRBV11-2; d_gene: TRBD2; abundance: -; j_gene: TRBJ2-1; CDR3aa: CASSFAGRHNEQFF; CDR3nt: TGTGCCAGCAGCTTTGCCGGGAGGCACAATGAGCAGTTCTTC
v_gene: TRBV5-1; d_gene: TRBD2; abundance: -; j_gene: TRBJ2-1; CDR3aa: CASSPLAGLASNEQFF; CDR3nt: TGCGCCAGCAGCCCTCTAGCGGGACTAGCTAGCAATGAGCAGTTCTTC
v_gene: TRBV20-1; d_gene: -; abundance: -; j_gene: TRBJ2-1; CDR3aa: CTLLVAEQFF; CDR3nt: TGCACTCTACTAGTTGCTGAGCAGTTCTTC
v_gene: TRBV21-1; d_gene: -; abundance: -; j_gene: TRBJ2-2; CDR3aa: CASSPKGPSEGGELFF; CDR3nt: TGTGCCAGCAGCCCCAAGGGTCCCTCCGAGGGCGGGGAGCTGTTTTTT
v_gene: TRBV4-3; d_gene: -; abundance: -; j_gene: TRBJ1-2; CDR3aa: CASSQEQGVRGYTF; CDR3nt: TGCGCCAGCAGCCAAGAACAAGGGGTCCGTGGCTACACCTTC
v_gene: TRBV5-4; d_gene: -; abundance: -; j_gene: TRBJ2-5; CDR3aa: CASSSDGGARREETQYF; CDR3nt: TGTGCCAGCAGCTCCGATGGGGGGGCACGTCGGGAAGAGACCCAGTACTTC
v_gene: TRBV9; d_gene: TRBD1; abundance: -; j_gene: TRBJ1-1; CDR3aa: CASSGGGQETEAFF; CDR3nt: TGTGCCAGCAGCGGGGGGGGACAGGAGACTGAAGCTTTCTTT
v_gene: TRBV11-2; d_gene: TRBD1; abundance: -; j_gene: TRBJ2-1; CDR3aa: CASRLEVFGTGGHEQFF; CDR3nt: TGTGCCAGCAGGCTTGAGGTGTTCGGGACAGGGGGTCATGAGCAGTTCTTC
v_gene: TRBV28; d_gene: TRBD1; abundance: medium-sized; j_gene: TRBJ1-2; CDR3aa: CASQSPDRGTANYGYTF; CDR3nt: TGTGCCAGTCAGTCACCGGACAGGGGAACCGCTAACTATGGCTACACCTTC
v_gene: TRBV12-2; d_gene: -; abundance: -; j_gene: TRBJ1-1; CDR3aa: CASRFRPVNTEAFF; CDR3nt: TGTGCAAGTCGCTTCCGTCCGGTGAACACTGAAGCTTTCTTT
v_gene: TRBV7-9; d_gene: TRBD2; abundance: -; j_gene: TRBJ2-3; CDR3aa: CASSLARAGVSGADTQYF; CDR3nt: TGTGCCAGCAGCTTAGCGCGGGCGGGAGTCAGCGGAGCAGATACGCAGTATTTT
v_gene: TRBV28; d_gene: TRBD2; abundance: -; j_gene: TRBJ2-4; CDR3aa: CATNFGRAKNIQYF; CDR3nt: TGTGCCACAAATTTCGGGAGGGCCAAAAACATTCAGTACTTC
v_gene: TRBV9; d_gene: -; abundance: -; j_gene: TRBJ1-4; CDR3aa: CASSVGGSTNEKLFF; CDR3nt: TGTGCCAGCAGCGTAGGAGGGTCAACTAATGAAAAACTGTTTTTT
v_gene: TRBV7-9; d_gene: TRBD1; abundance: -; j_gene: TRBJ2-7; CDR3aa: CASSRPDRTYEQYF; CDR3nt: TGTGCCAGCAGCCGCCCGGACAGGACCTACGAGCAGTACTTC